This T cell receptor (beta chain) was captured by sequencing in a study of T cell repertoires in cytomegalovirus infection. Study as a whole: Recently identified HLA-C-restricted CMV epitopes were used, and well-studied HLA-B-restricted CMV epitopes were used as well. Public TCR beta signatures indicated both CMV infection and matching HLA type. Study-wide points: Identification of carriers of CMV plus the relevant HLA was performed using cumulative public TCR beta family frequency. HLA-C-restricted CMV-specific TCR beta clonotypes were dominant in the ex vivo response.

The CDR3 is 15 amino acids. V shed 5 bases and J 1 base; nucleotides not matched to a gene: 4. Germline V gene lookup returns CDR1 PRHDT and CDR2 FYEKMQ (reference sequence). TCRdb re-called the reads through MiXCR, storing one row per CDR3 protein. Altogether 750,000 to 900,000 distinct CDR3 sequences are present, just under 30% being singletons, with the ten largest covering around 13%. About this clonotype itself: Its cognate antigen is unknown.

The V gene is TRBV13, the J gene TRBJ2-7; TRBD2 matches 11 bases. The TCR originated in a human donor in good health (CMV status not recorded). Some clones in this sample may be carry-over from other donors' samples. Specimen: cultured CD8+ T cells from PBMCs, collected from culture after CMV antigen stimulation. CDR3 residues: CASSVGTSGSYEQYF. The CDR3 nucleotides read TGTGCCAGCAGCGTTGGGACTAGCGGTTCCTACGAGCAGTACTTC.